Described below is a single T cell receptor beta chain sequence and its context. The study gave focal radiation plus ipilimumab CTLA-4 blockade to patients with chemo-refractory metastatic non-small-cell lung cancer. The sample comes from a study of radiotherapy plus CTLA-4 blockade in lung cancer. Generated by immunoSEQ multiplex PCR, the TCRdb table keeps only in-frame clones and is missing some. The profile covers 30,000 to 50,000 clones, with 75% to 80% appearing a single time and around 22% taken by the ten largest. This sequence was found in a human donor with non-small cell lung cancer that progressed on radiotherapy plus ipilimumab. The source was peripheral blood, collected from a patient treated with radiotherapy plus ipilimumab.

CDR3 sequence: CASSLWTTGRETQYF. CDR3 bases: TGCGCCAGCAGCTTGTGGACAACCGGCAGAGAGACCCAGTACTTC. The chain carries TRBV5-1 and TRBJ2-5, with a possible D match to TRBD1 (5 bases). The ends were cut back, 1 base at V and 4 bases at J, with 14 bases in the middle. From germline, CDR1 is SGHRS and CDR2 YFSETQ. The CDR3 consists of 15 residues. The whole variable domain, filled in from reference TRBV5-1 and TRBJ2-5, reads KAGVTQTPRYLIKTRGQQVTLSCSPISGHRSVSWYQQTPGQGLQFLFEYFSETQRNKGNFPGRFSGRQFSNSRSEMNVSTLELGDSALYLCASSLWTTGRETQYFGPGTRLLVL.